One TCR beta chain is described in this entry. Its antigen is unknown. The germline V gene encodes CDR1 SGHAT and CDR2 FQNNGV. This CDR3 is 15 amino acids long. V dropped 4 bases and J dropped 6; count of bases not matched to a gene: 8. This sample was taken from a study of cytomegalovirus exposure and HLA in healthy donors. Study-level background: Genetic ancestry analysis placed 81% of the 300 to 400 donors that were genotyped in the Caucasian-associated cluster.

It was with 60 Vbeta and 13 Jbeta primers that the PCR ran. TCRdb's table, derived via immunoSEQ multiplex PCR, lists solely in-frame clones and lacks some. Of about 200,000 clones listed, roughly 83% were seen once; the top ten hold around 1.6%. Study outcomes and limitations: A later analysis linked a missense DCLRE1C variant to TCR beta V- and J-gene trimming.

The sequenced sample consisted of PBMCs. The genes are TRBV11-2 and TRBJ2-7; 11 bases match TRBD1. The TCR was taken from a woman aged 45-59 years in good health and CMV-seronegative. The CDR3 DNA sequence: TGTGCCAGCAGCTGGGGGGGGACAGGGGGAAGCGAGCAGTACTTC. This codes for CASSWGGTGGSEQYF. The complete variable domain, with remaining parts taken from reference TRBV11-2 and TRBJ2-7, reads EAGVAQSPRYKIIEKRQSVAFWCNPISGHATLYWYQQILGQGPKLLIQFQNNGVVDDSQLPKDRFSAERLKGVDSTLKIQPAKLEDSAVYLCASSWGGTGGSEQYFGPGTRLTVT.